This T cell receptor beta chain emerged from a study of CD8 T cells in Susac syndrome. Study outcomes and limitations: Only a relatively small number of individuals were included in the TCR sequencing and HLA analysis.

While serving as controls, healthy donors were matched for age and sex. Germline assignment: CDR1 SEHNR and CDR2 FQNEAQ (reference sequence). The CDR3 runs to 12 residues. The V end was cut by 7 bases, the J end by 3 bases, with 9 bases between. A quantity of roughly 0.5 to 1 ug RNA underwent reverse transcription using random hexamers. Amplification of the TCR beta CDR3 was carried out by immunoSEQ multiplex PCR, which spanned a total of 54 Vbeta and 13 Jbeta segments. From the immunoSEQ multiplex PCR reads, TCRdb called clonotypes with MiXCR, one entry per CDR3 protein. Of 65,000 to 75,000 distinct CDR3 sequences in the sample, 95% were seen once. On this clonotype itself: Its antigen is unknown.

This chain uses TRBV7-9 with TRBJ2-5; D remains ambiguous. The sample consisted of CD8+ T cells from PBMCs. The clonotype was recovered from a human donor in good health. The CDR3 here is CASNGPKETQYF. The CDR3 DNA reads TGTGCCAGCAACGGGCCGAAAGAGACCCAGTACTTC.